This entry is about one T cell receptor (beta chain). The antigen is undetermined. The data were obtained in a study of cytomegalovirus exposure and HLA in healthy donors. Study results and limitations: About 87% or about 30% of the time was how often most TCR beta V segments were productive, according to an earlier analysis. There was a cluster of highly shared sequence variants that was likely a sequencing artifact. TCR sequences were mostly rare, though some public TCRs occurred in many donors. V segments that were indistinguishable, TRBV6-2 and TRBV6-3 among them, were omitted from analysis.

The CDR3 totals 14 residues. Germline V CDR1 and CDR2: MNHNY, SVGAGI (reference sequence). Germline trimming cut 6 bases from V and 5 bases from J; bases unmatched to any gene: 9. Both 60 Vbeta primers and 13 Jbeta primers went into the PCR. Here immunoSEQ multiplex PCR was the method, and the copy in TCRdb shows in-frame clones only, minus some. The table lists some 90,000 clones, around three quarters of them singletons, with 0.5% to 0.65% in the top ten. Sequencing was performed on PBMCs. The clonotype originates from a man aged 25-45 years in good health and CMV-seronegative. V usage is TRBV6-6 and J usage is TRBJ2-5, with 7 nucleotides matching TRBD1. This chain's CDR3 is CASSLTGRGETQYF. For the CDR3, the DNA is TGTGCCAGCAGCCTGACAGGGCGTGGGGAGACCCAGTACTTC.